The present T cell receptor beta chain was sequenced within a study of T cells after yellow fever vaccination. Many counts were recorded for this clonotype. Germline V gene lookup returns CDR1 SGHRS and CDR2 YFSETQ. The V gene end was trimmed by 2 bases and the J gene end by 4 bases; junction bases not matched to a gene: 7. The CDR3 has 15 residues. MiXCR, run by TCRdb on the 5' RACE reads, gives a single entry per CDR3 protein. The sample includes hundreds of thousands of distinct CDR3 sequences, around 3.9% seen only once; the top ten take about 25%. This chain links TRBV5-1 with TRBJ2-5; 8 bases line up with TRBD1. The receptor's source is a man aged 18 to 29 who received the YFV17D yellow fever vaccine. The sample here was PBMCs, taken on the day of the yellow fever booster vaccination. This chain's CDR3 is CASSLDGQGIETQYF. CDR3 nucleotide sequence: TGCGCCAGCAGCTTAGATGGACAGGGAATAGAGACCCAGTACTTC.